Sequencing of this T cell receptor beta chain was carried out in a study of blood T cell repertoires in COVID-19. Germline CDR1 is SGHTA and CDR2 is FQGNSA. V gave up 0 bases and J gave up 0 bases; unmatched junction bases: 3. The CDR3 extends over 16 amino acids. Participant-reported clinical history was the basis for cohort assignment. This table comes from immunoSEQ multiplex PCR, and its TCRdb copy is limited to in-frame clones, with some not included. The data contain about 400,000 clones, 88% of them singletons. J is TRBJ2-7 and V is TRBV7-2, with 9 bases aligning to TRBD2. This receptor was obtained from a woman in her 40s with acute COVID-19. Sequencing was performed on PBMCs or T cells enriched from blood (not recorded which). CDR3 DNA sequence: TGTGCCAGCAGCTTAGCGCTGCGGGGGGGCTCCTACGAGCAGTACTTC. As protein: CASSLALRGGSYEQYF.